The clone carrying this T cell receptor (beta chain) turned up a few times. What it binds is not known. This CDR3 has 15 residues. Trimming removed 4 bases at V and 2 bases at J, with 15 bases between. The data belong to a study of T cells after yellow fever vaccination. About the study: Some fractions had low cell numbers, and these were prepared with SMART-Seq v4 Ultra Low Input.

Notes on the study in general: High-abundance clonotypes from the bulk population could contaminate FACS-sorted repertoires. Compared with primary, the secondary response was weaker and peaked at day 5, not 15. Clonotypes shared by both compartments, CD4 and CD8, made up a small share.

TCRdb used MiXCR to reprocess the 5' RACE reads, holding one entry per CDR3 protein. The sample has about 110,000 distinct CDR3 sequences, roughly 8.4% seen once. Sequenced here: CD8+ T cells sorted from PBMCs, sampled 45 days after the yellow fever booster vaccination. This clonotype originated in a man aged 30 to 39 who received the YFV17D yellow fever vaccine. The J gene is TRBJ2-7, the V gene TRBV23-1, with D possibly being TRBD1 (6 bases). TRBV23-1 is an ORF, and what it does is uncertain. The CDR3 DNA is TGCGCCAGCAGTCTGTCCCCGACAGGCCCCTACGAGCAGTACTTC. Translation gives CASSLSPTGPYEQYF.